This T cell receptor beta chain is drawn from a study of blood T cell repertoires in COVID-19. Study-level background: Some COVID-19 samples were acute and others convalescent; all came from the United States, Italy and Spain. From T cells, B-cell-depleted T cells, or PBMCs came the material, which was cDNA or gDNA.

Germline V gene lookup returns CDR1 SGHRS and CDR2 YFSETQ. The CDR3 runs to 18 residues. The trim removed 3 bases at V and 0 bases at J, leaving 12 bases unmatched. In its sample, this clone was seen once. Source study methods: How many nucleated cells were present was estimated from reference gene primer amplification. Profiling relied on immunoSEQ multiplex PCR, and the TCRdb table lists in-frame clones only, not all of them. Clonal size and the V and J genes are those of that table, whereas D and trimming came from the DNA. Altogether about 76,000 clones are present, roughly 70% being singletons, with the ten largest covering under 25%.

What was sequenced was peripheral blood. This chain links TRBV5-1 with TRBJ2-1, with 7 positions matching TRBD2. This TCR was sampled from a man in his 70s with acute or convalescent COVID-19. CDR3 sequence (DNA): TGCGCCAGCAGCTCCCAAGCGGGACTCCTTAGCTCCTACAATGAGCAGTTCTTC. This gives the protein CASSSQAGLLSSYNEQFF. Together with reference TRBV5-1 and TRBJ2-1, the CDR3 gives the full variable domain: KAGVTQTPRYLIKTRGQQVTLSCSPISGHRSVSWYQQTPGQGLQFLFEYFSETQRNKGNFPGRFSGRQFSNSRSEMNVSTLELGDSALYLCASSSQAGLLSSYNEQFFGPGTRLTVL.